This T cell receptor beta chain was captured by sequencing in a study of cytomegalovirus exposure and HLA in healthy donors (dated by TCRdb to the late 2010s). Looking at the study overall: An earlier analysis of approximately 550 of the donors reported approximately 270 Gb of sequence data and approximately 110 million unique TCR beta sequences from some 180 million T cells. All discovery cohort repertoires had been generated using a single sequencing platform. Genome-wide SNP genotypes for about 55% of the roughly 670 donors were used in a later genetic analysis, which treated that subset as a discovery cohort. In addition to the first cohort of roughly 670 subjects, a separate validation cohort of 130 or so different subjects was used. Of the roughly 400 genotyped donors, around 81% fell in the genetic ancestry cluster associated with self-reported Caucasian donors. Class I and class II HLA loci were covered by the typing at four-digit resolution. An earlier analysis of several hundred of the donors used high-throughput TCR beta sequencing to judge whether each TCR beta V gene segment behaved as functional or pseudogenic. The study combined high-throughput TCR immunosequencing, statistical association of individual TCRs with disease status, and machine learning to predict cytomegalovirus infection status. A later analysis re-analyzed previously published TCR beta repertoires from hundreds of donors and added high-resolution HLA genotyping to study TCR occurrence patterns. Donor age, sex, ethnicity and CMV serostatus were compiled together with the repertoire data. Roughly 5 DR-DQ haplotypes were handled as single units for association and clustering, since linkage in the cohort was strong. Rather than using new phenotypic data, the later analysis identified candidate immune exposures from TCR beta sequences and from how often those sequences occurred across donors. The study was designed to test whether signatures of past pathogen exposure could be identified by cataloging public T cell receptors. An early release covering about 600 HLA-typed donors comprised 300 to 350 gigabases of sequencing data and roughly 86 million unique TCR sequences. The T cell repertoires of 700 or so subjects were profiled by immunosequencing and related to cytomegalovirus serostatus. The number of donors typed differed by locus, with roughly 620-630 for A, B, C, DRB1 and DQB1, about 500 for DQA1, about 610 for DPA1, and approximately 470 for DPB1. Among roughly 400 genotyped donors of the cohort, an average of approximately 230,000 unique TCR beta nucleotide sequences were sequenced per donor, around 20% of them non-productive. What the study reported, not specific to this receptor: This cohort had only TCR beta chains sequenced, and the lack of alpha or paired-chain data limited which features could be detected. According to a later analysis, TCR association rates differed among HLA loci, with DRB1 alleles showing the most associated TCRs and HLA-C alleles showing the fewest. A later analysis reported that several top co-occurrence clusters appeared linked to parvovirus B19, influenza, CMV and Epstein-Barr virus. It was suggested by the authors that the approach could potentially be generalized to other disease states and immunological phenotypes. Presence/absence analyses assumed roughly uniform sequencing depth across donors, an assumption that may not hold. Correlated functional status among segregating V segments might be attributable to linkage disequilibrium, but an unknown experimental factor could not be ruled out. In vitro tests confirmed that a few of the cytomegalovirus-associated TCR beta chains recognize cytomegalovirus antigens. A later genetic analysis associated a missense DCLRE1C variant with V-gene and J-gene trimming of TCR beta chains, and an independent cohort replicated the association. In the study, roughly 160 TCR beta chains were listed as associated with cytomegalovirus. Most CMV-associated TCR beta chains appeared to be HLA-restricted in a later analysis, and the HLA associations seemed to be driven largely by CMV exposure. A cluster of highly shared sequence variants was judged likely to represent a technical artifact of the sequencing pipeline. According to a later genetic analysis, donors in an Asian-associated ancestry cluster had fewer N-insertions in productive TCRs than the approximately 650-donor mean. Because counts were too low, approximately 18 rarely observed V segments, including chromosome 9 orphons, were excluded from the earlier analysis of some 590 of the donors. Specific HLA alleles were associated with 18,000 or so TCR beta sequences at a false discovery rate of 0.05 in a later analysis. When HLA alleles, especially DR and DQ, strongly co-occurred, attributing TCR associations to individual alleles was difficult. An earlier analysis of approximately 570 of the donors showed that most TCR beta V segments appeared in productive rearrangements either about 87% or about 30% of the time, which broadly matched IMGT annotations. Cytomegalovirus status was reported to be diagnosed by the classifier with high specificity and sensitivity in both the original and validation cohorts. In a later analysis, HLA-associated TCR beta chains were found to be more clonally expanded and to have lower generation probabilities than equally common non-associated chains. Most TCR sequences were seen in very few donors, while some public TCRs were found in many individuals. Because HLA typing was missing for some donors at each locus, association tests included only the typed subset. For the cohort, immune exposure information was limited to CMV serostatus. Because the 87-base-pair reads could not distinguish some IMGT-functional V segments, including TRBV6-2 and TRBV6-3, those segments were excluded. A further reported finding was that TCR beta sequences accurately predicted the HLA-A and HLA-B alleles for most subjects in the first cohort.

Receptor libraries were prepared by the immunoSEQ multiplex PCR assay. A mixture of 60 forward primers for TCR Vbeta segments and 13 reverse primers for TCR Jbeta segments was used in the multiplex PCR. A multiplex PCR assay on genomic DNA amplified the CDR3 region of rearranged TCR beta genes. The amplified TCR beta libraries were sequenced on the Illumina HiSeq System as 87-base-pair reads. Under the source paper's analysis protocol: A later analysis tallied tens of millions of unique TCR beta chains across the 666 repertoires, and approximately 12 million of those chains were shared by two or more donors. A nearest-neighbor algorithm error-corrected the raw reads and collapsed the reads into unique sequences, merging closely related sequences to remove PCR and sequencing errors. Alignment of CDR3 sequences to IMGT reference sequences was used to assign V, D and J gene segments. Each retained sequence needed at least a six-nucleotide match to both a V gene segment and a J gene segment. A rearrangement was called productive if the CDR3 had no stop codons and remained in frame with V and J, and every other rearrangement was called non-productive. Following IMGT convention, CDR3 was defined as the stretch from the second conserved V-encoded cysteine up to the conserved J-encoded phenylalanine. Sequences without an unambiguous match to a single V gene segment were excluded from the earlier analysis of several hundred of the donors. An earlier analysis of a few hundred of the donors called V segments functional above 56.7% productive rearrangements and segregating when the between-donor standard deviation exceeded 5%. A statistical classification framework was built for diagnosing cytomegalovirus status from the catalog of TCR beta chain sequences. V and J gene assignment, in a later analysis, came from comparing TCR nucleotide sequences with IMGT/GENE-DB human TR gene sequences. In a later analysis, CDR3 sequences and most-parsimonious VDJ recombination scenarios were assigned using the TCRdist pipeline. In a later analysis, each TCR beta chain was defined by its CDR3 amino acid sequence together with its V-gene family, and reads lacking a unique V-gene family were excluded. To address suspected cross-contamination and a sequencing artifact, a later analysis removed approximately 600 highly shared, low-generation-probability nucleotide sequences. A later analysis calculated a clonal expansion index for each public chain from normalized within-repertoire ranks of inferred template counts. In a later analysis, generation probabilities were computed using a VDJ recombination model fitted to out-of-frame rearrangements, and the results were checked against IGoR. A later analysis scored TCR-TCR, TCR-HLA and TCR-CMV co-occurrence with hypergeometric tests, applying a repertoire-size bias correction to TCR pairs. A later analysis estimated false discovery rates by permuting HLA or CMV assignments 20 times. In a later analysis, co-occurring TCRs were grouped using DBSCAN, and TCRdist sequence similarity was added for clustering within HLA-allele-positive subsets. Repertoires with fewer than 30,000 or more than 120,000 public chains were left out of co-occurrence clustering, as were a handful of repertoires with anomalous nucleotide sharing. Entries here come from immuneACCESS through TCRdb and include only in-frame sequences with V and J called. Some clones fail to appear in such tables; in the studies checked, an unresolved V gene covers under half of the shortfall, and the cause of the remainder is unknown. That table is the source of V, J and clone size, and D and trimming were worked out from the DNA. The sample has around 150,000 clones on record. Clones ranked in the top ten supply 2% to 2.5% of the sample.

The cohort consisted of approximately 690 healthy bone marrow donors. At the time of sampling, all cohort members were nominally healthy, though unrecorded immune exposures were likely present. The donor tested CMV seronegative and was one of the 352 seronegative cohort members. Every donor gave a peripheral blood sample, and the peripheral blood mononuclear cells from that sample were used for TCR beta sequencing. The Qiagen DNeasy Blood Extraction Kit was used to extract genomic DNA from the blood cell samples. For this clone: What this receptor recognizes is not known.

The germline V gene sets CDR1 to MDHEN and CDR2 to SYDVKM. At the junction V is shortened by 5 bases and J by 0 bases; bases outside the gene matches: 6. The CDR3 has 15 amino acids, counting the end cysteine and phenylalanine. The entry retains the CDR3 DNA only, 45 bases that are in frame from base 1. The chain is made from TRBV28 and TRBJ2-7; TRBD1 matches 8 bases in the middle. This receptor was identified in a man between 25 and 39 years old in good health and CMV-seronegative. The sequenced sample was PBMCs. In nucleotides, the sequence is TGTGCCAGCAGTCCAGGACAGGGTATCTCCTACGAGCAGTACTTC. Its translation is CASSPGQGISYEQYF.